The rows below give T cell receptor beta chains drawn from one sample of a study of blood T cell repertoires in COVID-19. The repertoire was sequenced with immunoSEQ multiplex PCR; TCRdb's copy has only in-frame clones and lacks some. The table has approximately 60,000 clones, roughly four fifths seen once; the top ten hold 15%. Sequencing used peripheral blood. Source of these receptors: a man at least 80 years old with acute or convalescent COVID-19. Each CDR3 is given with its conserved first and last residue. A D gene is named only where the DNA matches it firmly. Size is stated for part of the rows, as once, few or many counts, or as a class when the clone is expanded.

>NA|TRBJ1-6|TRBV5-8|NA
TGTGCCAGCAGCCCGTGGGAGTATAATTCACCCCTCCACTTT
CASSPWEYNSPLHF
>once|TRBJ2-2|TRBV2|NA
TGTGCCAGCAGCCATACCTTGGACGTAGCGGTCGGGGAGCTGTTTTTT
CASSHTLDVAVGELFF
>NA|TRBJ2-1|TRBV6-5|TRBD2
TGTGCCAGTGGACTAGCGGACTACAATGAGCAGTTCTTC
CASGLADYNEQFF
>NA|TRBJ1-2|TRBV5-5|NA
TGTGCCAGCAGCACCCGGGGGGGTGATGGCTACACCTTC
CASSTRGGDGYTF
>NA|TRBJ1-1|TRBV30|NA
TGTGCCTGGGGTTTAATCACTGAAGCTTTCTTT
CAWGLITEAFF
>NA|TRBJ1-2|TRBV20-1|TRBD1
TGCAGTGCTAGTAAACAGGGGAACTATGGCTACACCTTC
CSASKQGNYGYTF
>NA|TRBJ2-5|TRBV24-1|NA
TGTGCCACCAGTGCCGGGGGAAAGACCCAGTACTTC
CATSAGGKTQYF
>NA|TRBJ2-7|TRBV13|TRBD2
TGTGCCAGCAGCTTAGGCGGGCTTTCTAGCGGGGGCTTCTCCTACGAGCAGTACTTC
CASSLGGLSSGGFSYEQYF
>NA|TRBJ2-3|TRBV5-1|NA
TGCGCCAGCAGCGCAGGGGGGCCGTCTAGCACAGATACGCAGTATTTT
CASSAGGPSSTDTQYF
>NA|TRBJ2-6|TRBV27|TRBD1
TGTGCCAGCAGTTTATCAGGGACAGGGAGCCTCTTGGCCAACGTCCTGACTTTC
CASSLSGTGSLLANVLTF
>NA|TRBJ1-2|TRBV3-1/TRBV3-2|NA
TGTGCCAGCAGCCAAGCTCCAGGAAGTTACACCTTC
CASSQAPGSYTF
>NA|TRBJ2-3|TRBV5-1|NA
TGCGCCAGCAATCTAGGTGGCACAGATACGCAGTATTTT
CASNLGGTDTQYF
>NA|TRBJ2-7|TRBV5-5|TRBD2
TGTGCCAGCAGCCGGACTAGCGGGGGGATCAACTCCTACGAGCAGTACTTC
CASSRTSGGINSYEQYF
>NA|TRBJ1-5|TRBV6-5|NA
TGTGCCAGCAGTCGACAGGCGAATCAGCCCCAGCATTTT
CASSRQANQPQHF
>NA|TRBJ1-3|TRBV19|NA
TGTGCCAGTAGTTTCCCAGGAAACACCATATATTTT
CASSFPGNTIYF
>NA|TRBJ1-1|TRBV23-1|TRBD1
TGCGCCAGCAGTCACCCGGGGACAGACCCTGAAGCTTTCTTT
CASSHPGTDPEAFF
>NA|TRBJ1-5|TRBV15|NA
TGTGCCACCAGCAGGTACGGGGGTTTAGGTCAGCCCCAGCATTTT
CATSRYGGLGQPQHF
>NA|TRBJ2-7|TRBV27|TRBD1
TGTGCCAGCAGTTTCCGGACAGGGCTTTACGAGCAGTACTTC
CASSFRTGLYEQYF
>NA|TRBJ2-1|TRBV15|TRBD2
TGTGCCACCAGCAGAGACCTTCTAGCGGGGGGGTCGAGTGAGCAGTTCTTC
CATSRDLLAGGSSEQFF
>once|TRBJ2-2|TRBV18|TRBD1
TGTGCCAGCTCGGAAAGGACAGGGGGCACCGGGGAGCTGTTTTTT
CASSERTGGTGELFF
>NA|TRBJ2-2|TRBV6-5|TRBD2
TGTGCCAGCAATGCGGCGGGGGGGAACACCGGGGAGCTGTTTTTT
CASNAAGGNTGELFF
>NA|TRBJ2-1|TRBV7-2|NA
TGTGCCAGCAGCTTATACTGGGGCCCCCAGTTCTTC
CASSLYWGPQFF
>NA|TRBJ2-7|TRBV19|TRBD1
TGTGCCAGTGGATACCGGGACAGGGAAGAGCAGTACTTC
CASGYRDREEQYF
>NA|TRBJ1-1|TRBV20-1|NA
TGCAGTGCTAGTACCCCAGTTGAAACTGAAGCTTTCTTT
CSASTPVETEAFF
>NA|TRBJ2-7|TRBV6-2/TRBV6-3|NA
TGTGCCAGCAGTTCCCCGGACTCGAAGTCCTACGAGCAGTACTTC
CASSSPDSKSYEQYF
>NA|TRBJ2-2|TRBV5-1|NA
TGCGCCACGGCCCGTTCAGGGGCCGGGGAGCTGTTTTTT
CATARSGAGELFF
>NA|TRBJ2-3|TRBV19|TRBD1
TGTGCCAGTAGTATAGAAGCTGGGACAGGACTTAGCACAGATACGCAGTATTTT
CASSIEAGTGLSTDTQYF
>NA|TRBJ1-1|TRBV5-4|NA
TGTGCCAGCAGCGTCGCCGGGACTCTTAGGGTGAACACTGAAGCTTTCTTT
CASSVAGTLRVNTEAFF
>NA|TRBJ1-5|TRBV25-1|NA
TGTGCCAGCAGTGAATATGAAGACAGCTGCAATCAGCCCCAGCATTTT
CASSEYEDSCNQPQHF
>many|TRBJ2-7|TRBV10-2|NA
TGCGCCAGCAGGGGCGGGGTGGCTGGCTACGAGCAGTACTTC
CASRGGVAGYEQYF